The source of this T cell receptor (beta chain) is a study of molecular identifiers for immune sequencing clone quantification. TCRdb independently ran MiXCR on the PCR reads; one entry per CDR3 protein. This sample has around 470,000 distinct CDR3 sequences, with approximately 25% found just once. This clonotype was seen more than once but under ten times. The CDR3 consists of 16 residues. Germline CDR1 is LNHNV and CDR2 is YYDKDF (reference sequence). V dropped 5 bases and J dropped 1 base, with 18 bases sitting between them. The V and J genes are TRBV15 and TRBJ2-7; D is undetermined. The specimen sequenced was naive CD8+ T cells from blood, with Jurkat cell RNA spiked in. Regarding subset: FACS-sorted CD8+CD4-CCR7+CD45RA+ naive T cells. The receptor's source is a human donor in good health. Some libraries in this study had Jurkat cell RNA spiked in. For the CDR3, the DNA is TGTGCCACCAGCTCCCCGGTGTCGACACAATCCTACGAGCAGTACTTC. It is translated as CATSSPVSTQSYEQYF.